This TCR beta chain was identified during a study of blood T cells in healthy people across ages (dated by TCRdb to between 2014 and 2016). Describing the broader study: In model experiments, template switching captured about one uniquely barcoded TCR beta cDNA molecule for every two T cells. Donors of different ages were randomly distributed across sequencing lanes to avoid experimental bias. To track age-related changes in TCR beta repertoire diversity, the study relied on deep sequencing normalized with unique cDNA molecular identifiers. The donors were divided into four age groups: young (average around 16 years), middle-aged (approximately 42), aged (approximately 64) and long-lived (more than 75). The study analyzed two additional independent replicas of 1 million unique cDNA reads from the same blood draw for two donors, one aged 18 to 30 and one aged 80 or older. Results and caveats for the whole study, not just this receptor: Observed TCR beta diversity per million T cells fell roughly linearly with age, and a significant reduction was already apparent by age approximately 40. Compared with the aged group, the long-lived group had more naive CD4+ T cells, fewer expanded clones and increased TCR diversity, a pattern suggesting age selection. Bulk unsorted PBMC profiling prevented conclusive comparison of naive and antigen-experienced compartments. Because donor CMV infection status was unknown, age-related changes in expanded clonotypes were potentially confounded. A strong correlation was found between observed TCR beta diversity and the percentage of naive T cells measured by flow cytometry. Estimates of total diversity based on one million sequenced T cells were regarded as lower bounds and as underestimates.

This clonotype came up a few times. This receptor's antigen is unknown. Per-base qualities were not stored, and no clone one base away is much larger. Donors were a few dozen systemically healthy Caucasian individuals from Russia aged roughly 6 to 100 years. Roughly 9 milliliters of peripheral blood were drawn from each donor into EDTA-treated Vacutainer tubes. PBMCs were isolated by Ficoll-Paque density-gradient centrifugation, with at least 6 million obtained per sample. Trizol reagent was used to extract total RNA from the PBMCs, yielding at least 6 micrograms per sample. The percentages of naive CD45RAhigh/CD27high T cells were determined by flow cytometry on a PBMC aliquot from every donor. Library preparation used 5' RACE. This sample was sequenced with an Illumina HiSeq 2500. A second PCR of roughly 7 to 11 cycles was performed with a sample-barcoded 5' primer and a J-beta primer mix. A template-switch 5' adaptor carrying 12 random nucleotides introduced a unique molecular identifier onto each TCR beta cDNA molecule. Each sample yielded at least 3 million CDR3-containing paired-end reads. All of the RNA was converted into first-strand cDNA using the Mint cDNA synthesis kit, with a TRBC-specific oligonucleotide serving as the primer. Following uracil-DNA glycosylase treatment, a first 18-cycle PCR with universal primers M1SS and BC2_uni_R was performed on all cDNA. From the authors' description of their analysis: For normalization, 1 million high-quality reads were randomly selected from each sample, with every read carrying a distinct molecular identifier. Reads sharing molecular identifiers were discarded rather than binned into consensus sequences. CDR3 identification, clonotype clustering and error correction used MiTCR with a Q25 quality threshold and the strictest error-elimination algorithm. A nonparametric unseen species model using Euler transformation provided a lower-bound estimate of total TCR beta diversity. The public reads were run again by TCRdb, first through fastp at Q25 and then through MiXCR, and only productive beta chains were kept. Duplicate CDR3 protein sequences are folded into a single record with the most common DNA and genes. For this entry, the V and J calls and clone size follow TCRdb and not the study's own pipeline. This sample has some 780,000 distinct CDR3 sequences in its table, and approximately 53% of those were observed once. In total, the top ten clones hold under 30% of the sample.

The CDR3 contains 13 residues, cysteine and phenylalanine counted. Only the CDR3 part of the read is kept: 39 bases, read in frame from the first base. V gives up 3 bases and J gives up 2 bases, and the segment between their germline ends measures 9 bases. The germline V gene supplies CDR1 SQVTM and CDR2 ANQGSEA. The sequence derives from a man between 35 and 55 years old in good health. The V gene is TRBV29-1 and the J gene is TRBJ2-3; too little of a D gene remains to name it. The sample comprised blood. The nucleotides read TGCAGCGTTGACTATGAGGCCACAGATACGCAGTATTTT. Its amino acids are CSVDYEATDTQYF.